This T cell receptor beta chain was sequenced in a study of blood T cell repertoires in COVID-19. As processed by the authors: Estimation of nucleated cell counts was performed using reference gene primer amplification. Produced via immunoSEQ multiplex PCR; TCRdb's table is partial and in-frame only. V, J and clone size were drawn from that table, and D and trimming were deduced from the DNA. The top ten clones hold 2.5% to 3.5% of a sample with a few hundred thousand clones, around 92% of them seen once. Germline V gives CDR1 MNHEY, CDR2 SVGAGI. Trimming took 0 bases from V and 5 from J, leaving 11 bases between them. CDR3 size: 16 residues.

The source material was peripheral blood. This chain links TRBV6-5 with TRBJ1-6; D may be TRBD1 (5 bases). The clonotype comes from a woman in her thirties with COVID-19, enrolled during active disease. The CDR3 coding sequence is TGTGCCAGCAGTTACTCCTTGGGGGGGGATAATTCACCCCTCCACTTT. Translating it yields CASSYSLGGDNSPLHF.